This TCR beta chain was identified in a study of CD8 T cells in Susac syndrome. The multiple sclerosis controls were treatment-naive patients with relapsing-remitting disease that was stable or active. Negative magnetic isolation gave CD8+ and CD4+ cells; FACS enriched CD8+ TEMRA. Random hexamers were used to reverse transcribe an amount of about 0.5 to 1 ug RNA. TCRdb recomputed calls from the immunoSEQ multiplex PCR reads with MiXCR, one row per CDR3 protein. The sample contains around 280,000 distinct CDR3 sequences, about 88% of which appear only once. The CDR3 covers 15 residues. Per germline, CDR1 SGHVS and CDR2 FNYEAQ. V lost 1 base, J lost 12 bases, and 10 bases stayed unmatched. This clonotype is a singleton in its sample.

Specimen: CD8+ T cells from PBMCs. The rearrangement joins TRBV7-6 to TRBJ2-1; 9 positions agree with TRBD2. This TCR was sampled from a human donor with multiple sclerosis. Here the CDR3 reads CASSLVAGELGGQFF. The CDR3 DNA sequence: TGTGCCAGCAGCTTAGTAGCGGGAGAATTGGGAGGGCAGTTCTTC.